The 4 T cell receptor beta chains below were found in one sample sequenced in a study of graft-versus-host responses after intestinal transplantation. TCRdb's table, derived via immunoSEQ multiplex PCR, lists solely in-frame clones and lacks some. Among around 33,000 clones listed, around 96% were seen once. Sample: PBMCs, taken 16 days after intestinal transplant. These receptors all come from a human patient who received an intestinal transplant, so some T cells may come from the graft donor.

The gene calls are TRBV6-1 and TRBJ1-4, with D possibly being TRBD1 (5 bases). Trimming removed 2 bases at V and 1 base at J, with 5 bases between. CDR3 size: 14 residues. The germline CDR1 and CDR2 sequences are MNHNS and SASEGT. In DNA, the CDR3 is TGTGCCAGCAGTGAACAGGGAACTAATGAAAAACTGTTTTTT. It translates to CASSEQGTNEKLFF.

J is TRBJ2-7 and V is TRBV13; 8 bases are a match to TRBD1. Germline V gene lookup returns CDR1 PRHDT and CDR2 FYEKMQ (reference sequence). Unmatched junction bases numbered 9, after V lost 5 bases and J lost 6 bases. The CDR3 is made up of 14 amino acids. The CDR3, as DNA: TGTGCCAGCAGCCCGTACCTACAGGGGGGCGAGCAGTACTTC. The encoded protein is CASSPYLQGGEQYF.

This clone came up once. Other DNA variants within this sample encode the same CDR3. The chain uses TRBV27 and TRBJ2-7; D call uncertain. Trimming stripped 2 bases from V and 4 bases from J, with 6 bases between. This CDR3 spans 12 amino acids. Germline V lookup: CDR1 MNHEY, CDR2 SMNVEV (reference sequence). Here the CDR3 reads CASSLGGYEQYF. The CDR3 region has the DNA TGTGCCAGCAGTTTAGGTGGGTACGAGCAGTACTTC.

The CDR3 sequence is CASSLDGWREYYNEQFF. CDR3 nucleotides: TGTGCCAGCAGCTTAGACGGTTGGCGGGAGTACTACAATGAGCAGTTCTTC. V and J are TRBV11-2 and TRBJ2-1; 7 bases agree with TRBD2. Looked up from germline, CDR1 is SGHAT and CDR2 is FQNNGV. V gave up 0 bases and J gave up 3 bases; unmatched junction bases: 8. The CDR3 covers 17 residues.